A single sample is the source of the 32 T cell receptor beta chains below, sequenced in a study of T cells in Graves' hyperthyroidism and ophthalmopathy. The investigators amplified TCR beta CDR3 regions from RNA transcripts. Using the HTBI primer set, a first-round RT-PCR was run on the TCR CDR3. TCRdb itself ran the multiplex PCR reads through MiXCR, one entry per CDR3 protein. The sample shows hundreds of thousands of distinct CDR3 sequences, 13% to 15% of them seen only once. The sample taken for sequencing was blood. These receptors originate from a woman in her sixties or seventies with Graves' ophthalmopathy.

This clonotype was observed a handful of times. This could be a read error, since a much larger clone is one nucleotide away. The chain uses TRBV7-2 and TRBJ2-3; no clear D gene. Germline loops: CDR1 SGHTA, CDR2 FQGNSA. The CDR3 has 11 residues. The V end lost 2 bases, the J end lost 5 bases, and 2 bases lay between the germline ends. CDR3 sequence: CASSLIDTQYF. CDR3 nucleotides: TGTGCCAGCAGCTTAATAGATACGCAGTATTTT.

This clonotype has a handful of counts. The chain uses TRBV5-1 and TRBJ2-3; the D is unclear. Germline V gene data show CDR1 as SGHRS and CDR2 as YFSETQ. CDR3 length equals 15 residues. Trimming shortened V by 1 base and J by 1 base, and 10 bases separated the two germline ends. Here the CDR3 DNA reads TGCGCCAGCAGCTTGTTGGCGGAGCGCACAGATACGCAGTATTTT. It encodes CASSLLAERTDTQYF.

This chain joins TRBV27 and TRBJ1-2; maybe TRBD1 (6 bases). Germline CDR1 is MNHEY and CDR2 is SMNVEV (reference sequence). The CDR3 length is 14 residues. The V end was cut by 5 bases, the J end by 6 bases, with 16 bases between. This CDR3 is CASSLLGAKNGYTF. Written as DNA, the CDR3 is TGTGCCAGCAGTCTTCTGGGGGCCAAGAATGGCTACACCTTC.

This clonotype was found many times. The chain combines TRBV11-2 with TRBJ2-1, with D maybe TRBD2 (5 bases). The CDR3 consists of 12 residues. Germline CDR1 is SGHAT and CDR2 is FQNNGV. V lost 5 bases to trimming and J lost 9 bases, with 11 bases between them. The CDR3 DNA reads TGTGCCAGCAGCCCAGCGGTTGTTGAGCAGTTCTTC. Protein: CASSPAVVEQFF.

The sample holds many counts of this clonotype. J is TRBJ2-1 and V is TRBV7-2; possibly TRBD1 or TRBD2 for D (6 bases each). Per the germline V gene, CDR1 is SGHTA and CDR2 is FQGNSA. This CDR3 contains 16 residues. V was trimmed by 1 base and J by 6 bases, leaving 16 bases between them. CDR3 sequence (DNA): TGTGCCAGCAGCTTAGTTAGCGGACAGCCGACCAATGAGCAGTTCTTC. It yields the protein CASSLVSGQPTNEQFF.

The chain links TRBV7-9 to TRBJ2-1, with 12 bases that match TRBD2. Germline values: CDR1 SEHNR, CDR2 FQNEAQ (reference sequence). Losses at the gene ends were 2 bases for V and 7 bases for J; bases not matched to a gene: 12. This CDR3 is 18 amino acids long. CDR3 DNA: TGTGCCAGCAGCTTATTCCCGAGGACTAGCGGGATCCCGAATGAGCAGTTCTTC. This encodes CASSLFPRTSGIPNEQFF.

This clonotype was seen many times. The CDR3 nucleotides read TGTGCCAGCACCCCGGTAGGGGGAGGGCGCTACAATGAGCAGTTCTTC. Protein product: CASTPVGGGRYNEQFF. The chain uses TRBV28 and TRBJ2-1; a possible D gene is TRBD2 (7 bases). The germline gives CDR1 MDHEN, CDR2 SYDVKM. Trimming shortened V by 7 bases and J by 3 bases, and 19 bases separated the two germline ends. The length of the CDR3 is 16 residues.

This CDR3 reads CASSSSARYNEQFF. The CDR3 region has the DNA TGCGCCAGCAGTTCTAGCGCCAGGTACAATGAGCAGTTCTTC. The rearrangement uses TRBV10-2 and TRBJ2-1; possible D gene TRBD2, 6 bases. The germline V gene encodes CDR1 WSHSY and CDR2 SAAADI. The CDR3 totals 14 residues. The V end was cut by 5 bases, the J end by 4 bases, with 12 bases between.

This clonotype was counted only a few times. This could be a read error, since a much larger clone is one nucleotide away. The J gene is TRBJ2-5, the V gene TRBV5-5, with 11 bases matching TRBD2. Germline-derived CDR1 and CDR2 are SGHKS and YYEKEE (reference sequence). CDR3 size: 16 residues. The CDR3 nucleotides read TGTGCCGGCAGCTTCGGACTAGCGGGTCCCCAAGAGACCCAGTACTTC. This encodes CAGSFGLAGPQETQYF. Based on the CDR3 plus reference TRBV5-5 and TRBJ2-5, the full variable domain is DAGVTQSPTHLIKTRGQQVTLRCSPISGHKSVSWYQQVLGQGPQFIFQYYEKEERGRGNFPDRFSARQFPNYSSELNVNALLLGDSALYLCAGSFGLAGPQETQYFGPGTRLLVL.

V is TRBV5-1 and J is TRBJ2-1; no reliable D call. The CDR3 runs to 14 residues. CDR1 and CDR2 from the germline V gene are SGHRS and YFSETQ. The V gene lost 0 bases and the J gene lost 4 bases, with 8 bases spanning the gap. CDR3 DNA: TGCGCCAGCAGCTTGGGACAAAAATACAATGAGCAGTTCTTC. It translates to CASSLGQKYNEQFF.

In DNA, the CDR3 is TGTGCCAGCCGCATACAGGGGGGTCGCTCCTACAATGAGCAGTTCTTC. Its translation is CASRIQGGRSYNEQFF. The chain is built from TRBV7-9 and TRBJ2-1, with 8 bases matching TRBD1. V lost 8 bases to trimming and J lost 0 bases; unmatched junction nucleotides: 9. In germline, CDR1 is SEHNR, CDR2 FQNEAQ (reference sequence). The CDR3 covers 16 residues.

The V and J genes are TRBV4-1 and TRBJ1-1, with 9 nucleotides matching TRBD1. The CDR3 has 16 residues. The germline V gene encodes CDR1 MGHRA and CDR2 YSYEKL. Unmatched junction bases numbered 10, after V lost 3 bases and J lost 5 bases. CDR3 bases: TGCGCCAGCAGCCATGACGCGGACAGGGGATTGACTGAAGCTTTCTTT. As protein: CASSHDADRGLTEAFF.

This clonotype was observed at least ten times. In DNA form, the CDR3 reads TGTGCCAGCAAGGTTAGGGGCAGCCGCTCTGGGGCCAACGTCCTGACTTTC. It specifies CASKVRGSRSGANVLTF. The chain combines TRBV2 with TRBJ2-6; perhaps TRBD1 as D (5 bases). Trimming pared 7 bases from V and 0 bases from J, leaving 16 bases between. The CDR3 runs to 17 residues. Germline V gives CDR1 SNHLY, CDR2 FYNNEI.

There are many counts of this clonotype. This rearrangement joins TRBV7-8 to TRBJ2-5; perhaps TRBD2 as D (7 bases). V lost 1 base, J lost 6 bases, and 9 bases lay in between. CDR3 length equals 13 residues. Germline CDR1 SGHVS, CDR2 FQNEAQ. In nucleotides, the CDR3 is TGTGCCAGCAGCTTAGGGGGGGGCAAGACCCAGTACTTC. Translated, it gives CASSLGGGKTQYF.

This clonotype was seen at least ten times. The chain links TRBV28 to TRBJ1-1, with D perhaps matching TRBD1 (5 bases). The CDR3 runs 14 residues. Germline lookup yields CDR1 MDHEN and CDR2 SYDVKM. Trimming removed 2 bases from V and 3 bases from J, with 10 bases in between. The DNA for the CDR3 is TGTGCCAGCAGTTTAGGCAGGGCAGACACTGAAGCTTTCTTT. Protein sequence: CASSLGRADTEAFF.

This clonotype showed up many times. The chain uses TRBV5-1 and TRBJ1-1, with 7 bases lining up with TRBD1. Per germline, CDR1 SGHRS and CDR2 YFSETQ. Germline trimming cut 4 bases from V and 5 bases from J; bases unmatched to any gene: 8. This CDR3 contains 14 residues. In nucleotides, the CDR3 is TGCGCCAGCAGCCTGGACAGGCCGGGAACTGAAGCTTTCTTT. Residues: CASSLDRPGTEAFF.

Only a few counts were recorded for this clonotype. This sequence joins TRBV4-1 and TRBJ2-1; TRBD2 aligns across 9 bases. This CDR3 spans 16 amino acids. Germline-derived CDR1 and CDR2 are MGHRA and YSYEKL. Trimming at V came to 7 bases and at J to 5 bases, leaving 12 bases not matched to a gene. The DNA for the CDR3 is TGCGCCAGCACGACCCTAGCGGGGTTACCTCACAATGAGCAGTTCTTC. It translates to CASTTLAGLPHNEQFF.

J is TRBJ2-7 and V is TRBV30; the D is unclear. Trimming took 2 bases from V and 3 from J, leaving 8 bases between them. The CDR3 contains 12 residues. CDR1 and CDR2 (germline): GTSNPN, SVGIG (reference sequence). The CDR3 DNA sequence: TGTGCCTGGAGTCCGGACGTCTACGAGCAGTACTTC. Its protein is CAWSPDVYEQYF.

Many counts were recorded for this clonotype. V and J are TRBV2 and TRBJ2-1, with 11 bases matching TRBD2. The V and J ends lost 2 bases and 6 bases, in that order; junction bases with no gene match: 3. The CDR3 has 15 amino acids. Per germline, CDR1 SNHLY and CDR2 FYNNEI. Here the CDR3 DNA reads TGTGCCAGCAGTGAAAAACTAGCGGGAGCCAATGAGCAGTTCTTC. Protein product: CASSEKLAGANEQFF.

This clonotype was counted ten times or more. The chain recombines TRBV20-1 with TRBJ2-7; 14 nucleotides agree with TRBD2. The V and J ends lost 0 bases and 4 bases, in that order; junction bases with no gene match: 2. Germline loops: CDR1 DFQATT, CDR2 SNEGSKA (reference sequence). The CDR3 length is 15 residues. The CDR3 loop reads CSARDWTSGRYEQYF. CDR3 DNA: TGCAGTGCTAGAGATTGGACTAGCGGGAGGTACGAGCAGTACTTC.

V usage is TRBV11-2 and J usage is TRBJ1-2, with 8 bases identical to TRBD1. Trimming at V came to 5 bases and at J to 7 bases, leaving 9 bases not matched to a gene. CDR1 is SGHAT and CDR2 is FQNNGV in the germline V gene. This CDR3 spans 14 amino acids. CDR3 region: CASSPWTGYGGYTF. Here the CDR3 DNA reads TGTGCCAGCAGCCCCTGGACAGGGTACGGTGGCTACACCTTC. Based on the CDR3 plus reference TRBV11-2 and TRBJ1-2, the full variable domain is EAGVAQSPRYKIIEKRQSVAFWCNPISGHATLYWYQQILGQGPKLLIQFQNNGVVDDSQLPKDRFSAERLKGVDSTLKIQPAKLEDSAVYLCASSPWTGYGGYTFGSGTRLTVV.

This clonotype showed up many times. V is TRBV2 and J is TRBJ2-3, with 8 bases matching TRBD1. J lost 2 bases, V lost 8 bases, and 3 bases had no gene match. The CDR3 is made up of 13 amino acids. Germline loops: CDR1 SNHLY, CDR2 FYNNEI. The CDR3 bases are TGTGCCAGCGACAGGGGATACACAGATACGCAGTATTTT. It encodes CASDRGYTDTQYF.

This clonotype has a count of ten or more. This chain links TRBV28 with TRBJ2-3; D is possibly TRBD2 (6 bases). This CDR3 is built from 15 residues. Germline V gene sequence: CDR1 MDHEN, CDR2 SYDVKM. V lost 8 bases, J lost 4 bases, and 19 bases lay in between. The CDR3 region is CASGGVRAFPDTQYF. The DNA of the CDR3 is TGTGCCAGCGGCGGGGTAAGGGCGTTCCCAGATACGCAGTATTTT.

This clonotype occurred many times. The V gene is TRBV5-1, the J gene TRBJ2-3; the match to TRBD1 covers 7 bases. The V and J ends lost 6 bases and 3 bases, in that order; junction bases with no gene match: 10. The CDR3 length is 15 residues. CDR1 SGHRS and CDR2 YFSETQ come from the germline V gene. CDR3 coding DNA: TGCGCCAGCATGGTTCGCCCAGGGGGAACAGATACGCAGTATTTT. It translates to CASMVRPGGTDTQYF.

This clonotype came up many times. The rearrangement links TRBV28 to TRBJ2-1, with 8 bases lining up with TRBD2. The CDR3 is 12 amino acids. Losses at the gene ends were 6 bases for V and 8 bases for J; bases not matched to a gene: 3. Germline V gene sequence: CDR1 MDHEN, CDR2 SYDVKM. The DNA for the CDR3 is TGTGCCAGCAGCCGGGAGGGGTATGAGCAGTTCTTC. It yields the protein CASSREGYEQFF. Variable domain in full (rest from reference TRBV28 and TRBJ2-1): DVKVTQSSRYLVKRTGEKVFLECVQDMDHENMFWYRQDPGLGLRLIYFSYDVKMKEKGDIPEGYSVSREKKERFSLILESASTNQTSMYLCASSREGYEQFFGPGTRLTVL.

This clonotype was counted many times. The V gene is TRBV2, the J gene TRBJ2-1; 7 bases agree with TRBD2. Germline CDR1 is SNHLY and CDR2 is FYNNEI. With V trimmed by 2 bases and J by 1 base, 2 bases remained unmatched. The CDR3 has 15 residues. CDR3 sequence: CASSEFSGSYNEQFF. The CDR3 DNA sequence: TGTGCCAGCAGTGAATTTAGCGGGTCCTACAATGAGCAGTTCTTC.

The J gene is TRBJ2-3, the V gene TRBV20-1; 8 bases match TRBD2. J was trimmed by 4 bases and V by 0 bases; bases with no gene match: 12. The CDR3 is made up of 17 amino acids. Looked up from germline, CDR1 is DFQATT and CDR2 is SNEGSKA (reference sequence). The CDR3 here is CSARDPISGNLADTQYF. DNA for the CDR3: TGCAGTGCTAGAGATCCAATTAGCGGGAATTTGGCAGATACGCAGTATTTT.

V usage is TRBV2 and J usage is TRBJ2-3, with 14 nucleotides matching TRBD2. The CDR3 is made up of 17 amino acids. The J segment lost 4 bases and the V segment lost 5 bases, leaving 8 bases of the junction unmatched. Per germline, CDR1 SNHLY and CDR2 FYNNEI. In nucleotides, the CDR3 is TGTGCCAGCAGTCTGACTAGCGGGAGGGCCCTCGCAGATACGCAGTATTTT. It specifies CASSLTSGRALADTQYF. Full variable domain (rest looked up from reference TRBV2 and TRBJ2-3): EPEVTQTPSHQVTQMGQEVILRCVPISNHLYFYWYRQILGQKVEFLVSFYNNEISEKSEIFDDQFSVERPDGSNFTLKIRSTKLEDSAMYFCASSLTSGRALADTQYFGPGTRLTVL.

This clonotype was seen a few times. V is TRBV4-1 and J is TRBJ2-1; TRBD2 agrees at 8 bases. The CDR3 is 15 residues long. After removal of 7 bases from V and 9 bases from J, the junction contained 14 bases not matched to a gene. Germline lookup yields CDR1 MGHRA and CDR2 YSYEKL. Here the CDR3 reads CASKAPGEREIEQFF. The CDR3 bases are TGCGCCAGCAAGGCCCCCGGAGAGCGGGAGATTGAGCAGTTCTTC.

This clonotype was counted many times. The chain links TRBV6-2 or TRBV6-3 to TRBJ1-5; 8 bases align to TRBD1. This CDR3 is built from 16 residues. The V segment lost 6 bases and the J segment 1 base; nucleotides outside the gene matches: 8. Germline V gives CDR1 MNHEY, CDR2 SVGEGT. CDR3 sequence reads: CASREPGDRSNQPQHF. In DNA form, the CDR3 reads TGTGCCAGCAGAGAACCCGGGGACAGGAGCAATCAGCCCCAGCATTTT.

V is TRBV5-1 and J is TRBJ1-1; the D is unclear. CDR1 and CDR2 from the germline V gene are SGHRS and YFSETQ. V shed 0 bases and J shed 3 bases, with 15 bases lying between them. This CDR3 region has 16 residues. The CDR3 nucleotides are TGCGCCAGCAGCTTGGCCAGCTCACGACCGGACACTGAAGCTTTCTTT. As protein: CASSLASSRPDTEAFF.

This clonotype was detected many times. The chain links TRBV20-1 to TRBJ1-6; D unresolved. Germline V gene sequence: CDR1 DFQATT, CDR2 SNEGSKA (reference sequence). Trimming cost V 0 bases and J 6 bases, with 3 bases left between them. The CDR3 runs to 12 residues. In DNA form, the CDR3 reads TGCAGTGCTAGAGATGCTAATTCACCCCTCCACTTT. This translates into CSARDANSPLHF.